This is a list of T cell receptor beta chains from one sample in a study of Graves' ophthalmopathy and Graves' hyperthyroidism. TCRdb re-called the multiplex PCR reads through MiXCR, storing one row per CDR3 protein. The sample lists hundreds of thousands of distinct CDR3 sequences, approximately 21% occurring once. The specimen sequenced was peripheral blood. The source of these receptors is a young woman with stable Graves' hyperthyroidism. Both conserved end residues are part of each CDR3. D genes are given only for firm matches. Clone size is stated in some rows and not others, as once, few, many or a class when expanded.

cdr3_nt cdr3_aa j_call d_call clone_size v_call
TGTGCCAGCAGCCTACAGGGGACAGGAAACACCATATATTTT CASSLQGTGNTIYF TRBJ1-3 TRBD1 few TRBV5-5
TGTGCCAGCAGCCACAGGGTCGGCTATGGCTACACCTTC CASSHRVGYGYTF TRBJ1-2 NA many TRBV5-5
TGTGCCAGCAGCCCGGTAGCGGGCCAAGAGACCCAGTACTTC CASSPVAGQETQYF TRBJ2-5 TRBD2 many TRBV7-2
TGTGCCAGCAGGGGAGGGAACGGGGCCAACGTCCTGACTTTC CASRGGNGANVLTF TRBJ2-6 TRBD2 few TRBV6-1
TGTGCCAGCAGTGAGTTACCCGGGACAGACACTGAAGCTTTCTTT CASSELPGTDTEAFF TRBJ1-1 TRBD1 many TRBV6-1
TGTGCCAGCAGTGTAGCGGCCCCCGGGTTTCGCGAGCAGTACTTC CASSVAAPGFREQYF TRBJ2-7 NA many TRBV2
TGTGCCAGCAGAACGGACAGACAAGAGACCCAGTACTTC CASRTDRQETQYF TRBJ2-5 NA NA TRBV12-3/TRBV12-4
TGTGCCAGCAGCCCACGGATCTTCGGAAACACCATATATTTT CASSPRIFGNTIYF TRBJ1-3 NA many TRBV11-2
TGTGCCAGCAGGAAGAACAGGGCACCTGAAGCTTTCTTT CASRKNRAPEAFF TRBJ1-1 NA many TRBV2
TGTGCCAGCAGCTTCGAGACAGGGAAATCCGGGGAGCTGTTTTTT CASSFETGKSGELFF TRBJ2-2 TRBD1 NA TRBV11-3
TGCAGTGCCGCCTCGAATGACGGCAGCAATCAGCCCCAGCATTTT CSAASNDGSNQPQHF TRBJ1-5 NA many TRBV20-1
TGCAGTGCTAGAGATAATAAAAACAGGTTCACCTACGAGCAGTACTTC CSARDNKNRFTYEQYF TRBJ2-7 NA many TRBV20-1
TGTGCCAGCAGTGCTAGCGGGAGGTTTGCAGATACGCAGTATTTT CASSASGRFADTQYF TRBJ2-3 TRBD2 many TRBV6-1
TGCGCCAGCAGCCAAGATCTGGGAGCAGAGCAGTACTTC CASSQDLGAEQYF TRBJ2-7 NA few TRBV4-3
TGTGCCAGCAGCCCCCGGACAGGAGAGAGCCAGTACTTC CASSPRTGESQYF TRBJ2-5 TRBD1 NA TRBV7-2
TGTGCCAGCAGCCAAGATCCTTCCTACCAAGAATACTTC CASSQDPSYQEYF TRBJ2-5 NA many TRBV14
TGTGCCAGCAGCTTATACCTCGCGACAGGGGGCAATGGGGGCTACACCTTC CASSLYLATGGNGGYTF TRBJ1-2 TRBD1 NA TRBV11-2
TGTGCCAGCAGCTCCGACCGAACCTTCCGGGGGACCCAGTACTTC CASSSDRTFRGTQYF TRBJ2-5 NA NA TRBV7-8
TGTGCCAGCAAGAGGACTAGCGGGAGGATCCACTCCTACGAGCAGTACTTC CASKRTSGRIHSYEQYF TRBJ2-7 TRBD2 many TRBV2
TGTGCCAGCAGCTCCGCGGGGATCCTAAACATTCAGTACTTC CASSSAGILNIQYF TRBJ2-4 NA many TRBV7-9
TGTACCAGCAGTTCCACTTTAGCGGGAGTCCCCTACGAGCAGTACTTC CTSSSTLAGVPYEQYF TRBJ2-7 TRBD2 many TRBV12-3/TRBV12-4
TGTGCCAGCAGCTACAGGGCTAGTACCTATGGCTACACCTTC CASSYRASTYGYTF TRBJ1-2 NA NA TRBV7-8
TGTGCCAGCAGCTTAGACAGAAACACTGAAGCTTTCTTT CASSLDRNTEAFF TRBJ1-1 NA many TRBV7-3
TGTGCCAGCAGCTTTCAGGGGGAGGAGACCCAGTACTTC CASSFQGEETQYF TRBJ2-5 TRBD1 many TRBV7-9
TGTGCCAGTAGTATAGAGGGCGGTACTGGCTACACCTTC CASSIEGGTGYTF TRBJ1-2 NA many TRBV19
TGTGCCAGCAGCCTCCTCCTGGGGACTGAAGCTTTCTTT CASSLLLGTEAFF TRBJ1-1 NA NA TRBV7-2
TGTGCCAGCAGCTTAAGTCCAGGGCGTTACGAGCAGTACTTC CASSLSPGRYEQYF TRBJ2-7 NA many TRBV11-2
TGTGCCATCAGGCGAGGGGGGGCCGGATACTACGAGCAGTACTTC CAIRRGGAGYYEQYF TRBJ2-7 NA once TRBV10-3
TGTGCCAGCAGCCTGCCTCGGGACAGAGACCTGGGGACCCAGTACTTC CASSLPRDRDLGTQYF TRBJ2-5 TRBD1 few TRBV3-1
TGTGCCAGCAGTCCTGGTATCACCTACGAGCAGTACTTC CASSPGITYEQYF TRBJ2-7 NA NA TRBV6-1
TGTGCCAGCAGTTTCCTGGACAGGGCTGGCTACACCTTC CASSFLDRAGYTF TRBJ1-2 TRBD1 many TRBV6-5
TGTGCCAGCAGGCTCGGGAGGACCTATAATTCACCCCTCCACTTT CASRLGRTYNSPLHF TRBJ1-6 NA NA TRBV6-2/TRBV6-3
TGTGCCAGCAGTTACTCGAGCAGGGTACCCTACGAGCAGTACTTC CASSYSSRVPYEQYF TRBJ2-7 NA many TRBV6-5
TGTGCCAGCAGTACAAGAAGCAGGGGTTTGAACACTGAAGCTTTCTTT CASSTRSRGLNTEAFF TRBJ1-1 NA few TRBV28
TGTGCCAACTGGGACGGCTATGGCTACACCTTC CANWDGYGYTF TRBJ1-2 NA NA TRBV12-3/TRBV12-4
TGCGCCAGCAGCTTGGAGAGGGGCTATAGCTCCTACGAGCAGTACTTC CASSLERGYSSYEQYF TRBJ2-7 NA many TRBV5-1
TGTGCCAGCAGTTTGCAGGCACAGGGAAGGGGCGAGCAGTACTTC CASSLQAQGRGEQYF TRBJ2-7 NA NA TRBV27
TGTGCCAGCAGCCCCTGGAGGCGGGAGACCCAGTACTTC CASSPWRRETQYF TRBJ2-5 NA many TRBV14
TGCAGTGCTAGTCCCGCGGGTACCGGGGAGCTGTTTTTT CSASPAGTGELFF TRBJ2-2 NA NA TRBV20-1
TGTGCCATCAGGGACAGGGTCGACTTTGGGGCTTTCTTT CAIRDRVDFGAFF TRBJ1-1 TRBD1 few TRBV10-3
TGCAGTGCTAGACCTCCGGACATTTCCTACGAGCAGTACTTC CSARPPDISYEQYF TRBJ2-7 NA NA TRBV20-1
TGCAGTGCTAGAGGACTAGCGAGGCCCACCGGGGAGCTGTTTTTT CSARGLARPTGELFF TRBJ2-2 TRBD2 NA TRBV20-1
TGCAGTGCTAGAGTCCGGGATAACACTGAAGCTTTCTTT CSARVRDNTEAFF TRBJ1-1 NA many TRBV20-1
TGTGCCAGCAGTTTAAAATTCTACGAGCAGTACTTC CASSLKFYEQYF TRBJ2-7 NA once TRBV28
TGTGCCAGCTCACCCGAGGTAGAGGCCATTCAGTACTTC CASSPEVEAIQYF TRBJ2-4 NA few TRBV18
TGTGCCAGCATAGCTAGCGTGACCTACGAGCAGTACTTC CASIASVTYEQYF TRBJ2-7 NA many TRBV28
TGCAGTGCTAGAACTTCCCCAACGGTCGGGCAGCCCCAGCATTTT CSARTSPTVGQPQHF TRBJ1-5 NA many TRBV20-1
TGTGCCAGCAGTGTTAGCGGGAGGAAAGAGACCCAGTACTTC CASSVSGRKETQYF TRBJ2-5 TRBD2 many TRBV7-9
TGTGCCAGCAGCTCCGGGACAGGCAGGACCGGGGAGCTGTTTTTT CASSSGTGRTGELFF TRBJ2-2 TRBD1 NA TRBV12-3/TRBV12-4
TGCAGCGTTGAGGAGGGGGAGCAGTACTTC CSVEEGEQYF TRBJ2-7 NA many TRBV29-1
TGTGCCAGCAGCCCCTTTGGACACGGAGCCTACGAGCAGTACTTC CASSPFGHGAYEQYF TRBJ2-7 NA once TRBV12-3/TRBV12-4
TGTGCCAGCAGTTTAGCGCCGGGACGGTTCCAAGAGACCCAGTACTTC CASSLAPGRFQETQYF TRBJ2-5 NA many TRBV27